These T cell receptor beta chains were read from a single sample in a study of shared clonotypes between healthy human individuals. Clones were read by immunoSEQ multiplex PCR, and TCRdb kept only the in-frame ones, dropping some. This table has a few million clones, approximately 93% appearing once. Material: naive CD4+ T cells from PBMCs. All receptors derive from a man aged 18-30 years in good health. Some clones in this sample may be carry-over from other donors' samples. Each CDR3 is given with its conserved first and last residue. D genes are given only for firm matches. The listing skips clone size in some rows; elsewhere it reads once, few, many or a size class.

V gene: TRBV29-1; clone size: NA; D gene: TRBD1; J gene: TRBJ2-5; CDR3 protein: CSVRPQGETQYF; CDR3 DNA: TGCAGCGTTCGACCACAGGGGGAGACCCAGTACTTC
V gene: TRBV7-2; clone size: NA; D gene: NA; J gene: TRBJ1-5; CDR3 protein: CASSLIYGLTNQPQHF; CDR3 DNA: TGTGCCAGCAGCTTAATCTACGGACTCACGAATCAGCCCCAGCATTTT
V gene: TRBV18; clone size: NA; D gene: TRBD1; J gene: TRBJ2-4; CDR3 protein: CASSPTGGQNIQYF; CDR3 DNA: TGTGCCAGCTCACCGACAGGGGGCCAAAACATTCAGTACTTC
V gene: TRBV28; clone size: NA; D gene: NA; J gene: TRBJ2-7; CDR3 protein: CASSLNGEQYF; CDR3 DNA: TGTGCCAGCAGTTTAAATGGAGAGCAGTACTTC
V gene: TRBV5-4; clone size: NA; D gene: TRBD2; J gene: TRBJ2-5; CDR3 protein: CASSLASGRARQETQYF; CDR3 DNA: TGTGCCAGCAGCTTGGCTAGCGGGAGGGCCCGGCAAGAGACCCAGTACTTC
V gene: TRBV5-5; clone size: NA; D gene: NA; J gene: TRBJ1-1; CDR3 protein: CASSLLEGEAFF; CDR3 DNA: TGTGCCAGCAGCTTGCTGGAAGGTGAAGCTTTCTTT
V gene: TRBV18; clone size: NA; D gene: NA; J gene: TRBJ1-1; CDR3 protein: CASSPSGTEAFF; CDR3 DNA: TGTGCCAGCTCACCGAGCGGAACTGAAGCTTTCTTT
V gene: TRBV6-1; clone size: NA; D gene: NA; J gene: TRBJ2-7; CDR3 protein: CASSGDGYEQYF; CDR3 DNA: TGTGCCAGCAGTGGAGACGGCTACGAGCAGTACTTC
V gene: TRBV2; clone size: once; D gene: TRBD2; J gene: TRBJ2-2; CDR3 protein: CASSETSGRNTGELFF; CDR3 DNA: TGTGCCAGCAGCGAGACTAGCGGGAGGAACACCGGGGAGCTGTTTTTT
V gene: TRBV30; clone size: NA; D gene: TRBD2; J gene: TRBJ2-7; CDR3 protein: CAWSVSGSGYEQYF; CDR3 DNA: TGTGCCTGGAGTGTCAGCGGGAGTGGCTACGAGCAGTACTTC
V gene: TRBV6-5; clone size: NA; D gene: NA; J gene: TRBJ1-4; CDR3 protein: CASSRDRNEKLFF; CDR3 DNA: TGTGCCAGCAGTCGTGACAGAAATGAAAAACTGTTTTTT
V gene: TRBV28; clone size: NA; D gene: NA; J gene: TRBJ1-1; CDR3 protein: CASRAQGLKAFF; CDR3 DNA: TGTGCCAGCAGGGCGCAGGGATTGAAGGCTTTCTTT
V gene: TRBV6-5; clone size: NA; D gene: TRBD1; J gene: TRBJ2-7; CDR3 protein: CASRFNRGSPYEQYF; CDR3 DNA: TGTGCCAGCAGGTTTAACAGGGGGTCACCCTACGAGCAGTACTTC
V gene: TRBV28; clone size: NA; D gene: NA; J gene: TRBJ2-7; CDR3 protein: CASSLRGTHYEQYF; CDR3 DNA: TGTGCCAGCAGTTTGAGAGGGACTCACTACGAGCAGTACTTC
V gene: TRBV28; clone size: NA; D gene: TRBD1; J gene: TRBJ1-2; CDR3 protein: CASSLPTGVGYGYTF; CDR3 DNA: TGTGCCAGCAGTTTGCCGACAGGGGTGGGCTATGGCTACACCTTC
V gene: TRBV28; clone size: NA; D gene: TRBD1; J gene: TRBJ1-4; CDR3 protein: CASSFSGGEKLFF; CDR3 DNA: TGTGCCAGCAGTTTTTCAGGGGGCGAAAAACTGTTTTTT
V gene: TRBV27; clone size: NA; D gene: NA; J gene: TRBJ2-5; CDR3 protein: CASSLSRGETQYF; CDR3 DNA: TGTGCCAGCAGTTTATCTCGAGGAGAGACCCAGTACTTC
V gene: TRBV27; clone size: NA; D gene: NA; J gene: TRBJ2-3; CDR3 protein: CASSSRPNRPTSTDTQYF; CDR3 DNA: TGTGCCAGCAGTTCACGACCTAATAGACCAACTAGCACAGATACGCAGTATTTT
V gene: TRBV5-1; clone size: NA; D gene: NA; J gene: TRBJ2-5; CDR3 protein: CASSLAFSEETQYF; CDR3 DNA: TGCGCCAGCAGCTTGGCTTTCAGCGAAGAGACCCAGTACTTC
V gene: TRBV4-1; clone size: once; D gene: TRBD1; J gene: TRBJ1-1; CDR3 protein: CASSQLRTGKNTEAFF; CDR3 DNA: TGCGCCAGCAGCCAACTAAGGACAGGAAAGAACACTGAAGCTTTCTTT
V gene: TRBV2; clone size: NA; D gene: TRBD2; J gene: TRBJ2-5; CDR3 protein: CASSEGVGGGQETQYF; CDR3 DNA: TGTGCCAGCAGTGAAGGGGTGGGCGGGGGACAAGAGACCCAGTACTTC
V gene: TRBV6-5; clone size: NA; D gene: NA; J gene: TRBJ2-7; CDR3 protein: CASSYSRDRTYEQYF; CDR3 DNA: TGTGCCAGCAGTTACTCGAGGGACCGGACCTACGAGCAGTACTTC
V gene: TRBV5-1; clone size: NA; D gene: TRBD2; J gene: TRBJ2-5; CDR3 protein: CASSLGILAGGDFQETQYF; CDR3 DNA: TGCGCCAGCAGCTTGGGAATACTAGCGGGAGGGGACTTCCAAGAGACCCAGTACTTC
V gene: TRBV4-2; clone size: NA; D gene: TRBD2; J gene: TRBJ2-1; CDR3 protein: CASGRLAGDNEQFF; CDR3 DNA: TGTGCCAGCGGCAGACTAGCGGGAGACAATGAGCAGTTCTTC
V gene: TRBV7-3; clone size: few; D gene: TRBD2; J gene: TRBJ2-6; CDR3 protein: CASSLSGGSGANVLTF; CDR3 DNA: TGTGCCAGCAGCTTAAGCGGGGGCTCTGGGGCCAACGTCCTGACTTTC
V gene: TRBV6-1; clone size: NA; D gene: NA; J gene: TRBJ1-1; CDR3 protein: CASSEALGPLSEAFF; CDR3 DNA: TGTGCCAGCAGTGAAGCGTTAGGGCCCCTTTCGGAAGCTTTCTTT
V gene: TRBV4-2; clone size: NA; D gene: TRBD2; J gene: TRBJ2-7; CDR3 protein: CASSQVPAGTYEQYF; CDR3 DNA: TGTGCCAGCAGCCAAGTCCCAGCGGGAACCTACGAGCAGTACTTC
V gene: TRBV5-5; clone size: NA; D gene: NA; J gene: TRBJ1-1; CDR3 protein: CASSLVGRGGTEAFF; CDR3 DNA: TGTGCCAGCAGCTTGGTTGGGAGGGGTGGCACTGAAGCTTTCTTT
V gene: TRBV11-2; clone size: NA; D gene: NA; J gene: TRBJ1-5; CDR3 protein: CASSPQPGGRGQPQHF; CDR3 DNA: TGTGCCAGCAGCCCCCAGCCGGGGGGAAGGGGTCAGCCCCAGCATTTT
V gene: TRBV11-1; clone size: NA; D gene: NA; J gene: TRBJ1-5; CDR3 protein: CASSTGHNQPQHF; CDR3 DNA: TGTGCCAGCAGCACGGGACACAATCAGCCCCAGCATTTT
V gene: TRBV28; clone size: NA; D gene: NA; J gene: TRBJ1-2; CDR3 protein: CASSPPGTRGYTF; CDR3 DNA: TGTGCCAGCAGTCCCCCCGGGACAAGGGGCTACACCTTC
V gene: TRBV25-1; clone size: few; D gene: NA; J gene: TRBJ2-3; CDR3 protein: CASSGGAADTQYF; CDR3 DNA: TGTGCCAGCAGTGGGGGGGCCGCAGATACGCAGTATTTT
V gene: TRBV5-1; clone size: NA; D gene: NA; J gene: TRBJ1-1; CDR3 protein: CASSLEGNTEAFF; CDR3 DNA: TGCGCCAGCAGCTTGGAGGGTAACACTGAAGCTTTCTTT
V gene: TRBV6-4; clone size: NA; D gene: TRBD1; J gene: TRBJ1-6; CDR3 protein: CASSPGQGNSPLHF; CDR3 DNA: TGTGCCAGCAGCCCGGGACAGGGGAATTCACCCCTCCACTTT
V gene: TRBV25-1; clone size: NA; D gene: TRBD1; J gene: TRBJ2-7; CDR3 protein: CASSDPGTGVGEQYF; CDR3 DNA: TGTGCCAGCAGTGACCCCGGGACAGGCGTCGGCGAGCAGTACTTC
V gene: TRBV29-1; clone size: NA; D gene: TRBD2; J gene: TRBJ2-1; CDR3 protein: CSVRLAGSYNEQFF; CDR3 DNA: TGCAGCGTCCGTCTAGCGGGCTCCTACAATGAGCAGTTCTTC
V gene: TRBV7-2; clone size: NA; D gene: NA; J gene: TRBJ1-3; CDR3 protein: CASSLSDSGNTIYF; CDR3 DNA: TGTGCCAGCAGCCTCAGTGATTCTGGAAACACCATATATTTT
V gene: TRBV18; clone size: NA; D gene: TRBD1; J gene: TRBJ1-1; CDR3 protein: CASSPGGDSEAFF; CDR3 DNA: TGTGCCAGCTCACCTGGGGGGGACAGTGAAGCTTTCTTT
V gene: TRBV10-3; clone size: NA; D gene: NA; J gene: TRBJ2-3; CDR3 protein: CAISAGADTQYF; CDR3 DNA: TGTGCCATCAGTGCCGGGGCAGATACGCAGTATTTT
V gene: TRBV9; clone size: NA; D gene: TRBD1; J gene: TRBJ2-7; CDR3 protein: CASSAEGQVHYEQYF; CDR3 DNA: TGTGCCAGCAGCGCAGAGGGACAGGTTCATTACGAGCAGTACTTC